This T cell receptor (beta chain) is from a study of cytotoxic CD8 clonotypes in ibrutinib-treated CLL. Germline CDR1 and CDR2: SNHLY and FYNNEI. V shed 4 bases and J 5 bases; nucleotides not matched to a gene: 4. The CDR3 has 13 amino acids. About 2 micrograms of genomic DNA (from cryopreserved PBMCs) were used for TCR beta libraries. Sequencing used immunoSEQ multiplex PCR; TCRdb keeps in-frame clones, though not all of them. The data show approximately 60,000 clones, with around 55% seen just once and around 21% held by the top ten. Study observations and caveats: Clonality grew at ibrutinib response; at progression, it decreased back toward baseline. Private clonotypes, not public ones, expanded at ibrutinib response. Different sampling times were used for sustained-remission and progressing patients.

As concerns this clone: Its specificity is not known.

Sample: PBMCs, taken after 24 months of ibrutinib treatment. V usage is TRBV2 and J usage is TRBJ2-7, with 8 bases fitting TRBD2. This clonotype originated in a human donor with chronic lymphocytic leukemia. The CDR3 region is CASSGTSSHEQYF. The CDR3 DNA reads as TGTGCCAGCAGTGGGACTAGCAGCCACGAGCAGTACTTC.